The source of this T cell receptor beta chain is a study of blood T cells in healthy people across ages. Sample-barcoded 5' priming and a J-beta primer mix drove a second PCR of roughly 7 to 11 cycles. A tag from a template-switch adaptor with 12 random nucleotides marked each cDNA molecule. MiXCR, run by TCRdb on the 5' RACE reads, gives a single entry per CDR3 protein. The table records around 1.5 million distinct CDR3 sequences, about 31% of them present only once. Around 10 milliliters of peripheral blood were drawn from each donor. Per individual sample, total RNA of at least 6 micrograms was extracted. This CDR3 is 14 amino acids long. In germline, CDR1 is SGHDT, CDR2 YYEEEE. The J segment lost 6 bases and the V segment lost 3 bases, leaving 5 bases of the junction unmatched. General study points: Versus aged donors, long-lived donors had higher diversity and more naive CD4+ cells.

Notes on this clonotype: The target antigen is unknown.

This clonotype originated in a woman between 25 and 40 years old in good health. Sequenced: blood. The rearrangement links TRBV5-6 to TRBJ2-7; the match to TRBD1 covers 11 bases. CDR3 amino acids: CASSSGQGGGEQYF. CDR3 coding DNA: TGTGCCAGCAGCTCGGGACAGGGGGGGGGCGAGCAGTACTTC.